What follows is one T cell receptor (beta chain) and its context. The CDR3 extends over 16 amino acids. The germline gives CDR1 SEHNR, CDR2 FQNEAQ (reference sequence). Trimming removed 5 bases from V and 0 bases from J; junction bases left unmatched: 7. This record belongs to a study of blood T cell repertoires in COVID-19. Study information: The origin of the acute and convalescent COVID-19 samples was the United States, Italy and Spain. In each case, the material was cDNA or gDNA derived from T cells, B-cell-depleted T cells, or PBMCs.

Authors' data handling: Quantification of nucleated cells was approximated via reference gene primer amplification. Data came from immunoSEQ multiplex PCR; TCRdb stores just in-frame clones and leaves some out. That table gives V, J and clone size, and the DNA gave D and trimming. The table lists 55,000 to 90,000 clones, roughly 86% of them singletons. The sample comprised peripheral blood. This chain connects TRBV7-9 to TRBJ2-7, with 10 bases aligning to TRBD2. The sequence was collected from a woman aged 60-75 years with acute or convalescent COVID-19. The DNA of the CDR3 is TGTGCCAGCAGCCCAGCGGGGGGGGGCAGCTCCTACGAGCAGTACTTC. Residues: CASSPAGGGSSYEQYF.